This T cell receptor (beta chain) was sequenced during a study of T cells after yellow fever vaccination. Background on the study: In the case of low-cell-number fractions, SMART-Seq v4 Ultra Low Input was used for preparation. Findings and limits, study-wide: A weaker but faster secondary response was observed, peaking on day 5 versus 15. High-abundance clonotypes from the bulk population could contaminate FACS-sorted repertoires.

A process of 5'RACE template switching, which added a universal primer site and UMIs, was used to make TCR cDNA. MiXCR, applied by TCRdb to the 5' RACE reads, yields one record per CDR3 protein. The sample includes approximately 300,000 distinct CDR3 sequences, about 11% of them seen just once. V was shortened by 5 bases and J by 4 bases, with 17 bases between the two germline ends. This CDR3 comprises 15 residues. CDR1 and CDR2 (germline): SEHNR, FQNEAQ (reference sequence). In regard to this clonotype: The target antigen is unknown.

The clonotype was recovered from a man younger than 30 who received the YFV17D yellow fever vaccine. This sample comprised CD4+ T cells sorted from PBMCs, obtained 45 days after the yellow fever booster vaccination. The chain carries TRBV7-9 and TRBJ1-2; possibly TRBD1 for D (6 bases). CDR3 sequence reads: CASSLAGAAGYGYTF. Here the CDR3 DNA reads TGTGCCAGCAGCCTTGCGGGGGCGGCGGGCTATGGCTACACCTTC.